This T cell receptor beta chain was retrieved from a study of blood T cell repertoires in COVID-19. Looking at the study overall: Researchers got acute and convalescent COVID-19 samples from the United States, Italy and Spain. Sources were T cells, B-cell-depleted T cells, or PBMCs; the material itself was cDNA or gDNA.

Assay: immunoSEQ multiplex PCR; the TCRdb copy retains only in-frame clones and omits some. The top ten hold 1.4% of the sample, which has a few hundred thousand clones, 70% to 85% seen once. Germline CDR1 LNHDA, CDR2 SQIVND (reference sequence). There are 15 residues in the CDR3. V lost 3 bases, J lost 5 bases, and 6 bases stayed unmatched. This chain uses TRBV19 with TRBJ1-5; TRBD1 matches 8 bases. Sequences were obtained from peripheral blood. This TCR was sampled from a woman aged 40 to 50 who had recovered from COVID-19. The CDR3 DNA reads as TGTGCCAGTAGTATTCAGGACAGGGAGTATCAGCCCCAGCATTTT. Its translation is CASSIQDREYQPQHF.